This record concerns one T cell receptor (beta chain) sequence. The data were produced by immunoSEQ multiplex PCR, yet TCRdb's version contains in-frame clones alone and is incomplete. The sample lists about 43,000 clones, around nine tenths occurring once. This record belongs to a study of PD-L1 blockade in urothelial cancer. Germline assignment: CDR1 MDHEN and CDR2 SYDVKM. Unmatched junction bases numbered 7, after V lost 3 bases and J lost 4 bases. This CDR3 contains 16 residues. Urothelial carcinoma, locally advanced or metastatic, affected the patients. The input for sequencing was PBMCs, taken around atezolizumab (anti-PD-L1) treatment. V gene TRBV28 combines with J gene TRBJ1-3, with 9 bases identical to TRBD1. This sequence was found in an older woman with urothelial cancer. The DNA for the CDR3 is TGTGCCAGCAGTTTGGAACAGGGGGCGCGCGGAAACACCATATATTTT. Translated: CASSLEQGARGNTIYF.